This TCR beta chain was obtained from a study of blood T cell repertoires in COVID-19. Across the study: T cells, B-cell-depleted T cells, or PBMCs supplied cDNA or gDNA.

Method: immunoSEQ multiplex PCR; TCRdb's copy keeps in-frame clones and lacks some. In the table there are some 140,000 clones, around 79% of which are singletons. CDR3 size: 18 residues. Trimming took 6 bases from V and 5 from J, leaving 26 bases between them. CDR1 and CDR2 (germline): SNHLY, FYNNEI. This clone was detected only once. The rearrangement joins TRBV2 to TRBJ2-1; maybe TRBD1 (5 bases). The sequenced sample consisted of peripheral blood. The TCR was taken from a man at least 80 years old with acute or convalescent COVID-19. This CDR3 is CASSQGVRSRFYNNEQFF. CDR3 bases: TGTGCCAGCAGCCAAGGGGTCCGTTCCAGGTTTTACAACAATGAGCAGTTCTTC. Full variable domain (rest looked up from reference TRBV2 and TRBJ2-1): EPEVTQTPSHQVTQMGQEVILRCVPISNHLYFYWYRQILGQKVEFLVSFYNNEISEKSEIFDDQFSVERPDGSNFTLKIRSTKLEDSAMYFCASSQGVRSRFYNNEQFFGPGTRLTVL.